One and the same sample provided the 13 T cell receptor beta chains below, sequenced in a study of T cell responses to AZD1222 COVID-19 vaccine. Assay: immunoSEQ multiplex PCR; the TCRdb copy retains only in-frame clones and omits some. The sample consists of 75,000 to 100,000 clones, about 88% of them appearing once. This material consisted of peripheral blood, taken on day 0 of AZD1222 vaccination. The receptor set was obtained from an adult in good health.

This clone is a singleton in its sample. Written as DNA, the CDR3 is TGTGCCAGCAGCTTAGTTCTCCAGGGGACAGAAGCTTTCTTT. Translating gives CASSLVLQGTEAFF. V is TRBV7-2 and J is TRBJ1-1, with D perhaps TRBD1 (6 bases). The CDR3 loop spans 14 amino acids. Germline CDR1 SGHTA, CDR2 FQGNSA. Between the trimmed V and J ends, which lost 1 base and 8 bases, there was a span of 14 bases.

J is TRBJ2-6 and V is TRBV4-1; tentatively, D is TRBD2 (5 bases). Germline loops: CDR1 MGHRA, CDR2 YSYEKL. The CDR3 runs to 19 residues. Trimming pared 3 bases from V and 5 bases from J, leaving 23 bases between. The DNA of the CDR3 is TGCGCCAGCAGCCATCCTCGGGTTAGCGTGCCGGGGAGGGCCAACGTCCTGACTTTC. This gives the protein CASSHPRVSVPGRANVLTF.

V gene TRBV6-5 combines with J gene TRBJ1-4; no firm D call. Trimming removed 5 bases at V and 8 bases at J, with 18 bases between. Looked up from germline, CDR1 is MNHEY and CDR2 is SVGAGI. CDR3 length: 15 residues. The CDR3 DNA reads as TGTGCCAGCAGTAACAGCGGGATTTCGGGAGAAAAACTGTTTTTT. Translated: CASSNSGISGEKLFF.

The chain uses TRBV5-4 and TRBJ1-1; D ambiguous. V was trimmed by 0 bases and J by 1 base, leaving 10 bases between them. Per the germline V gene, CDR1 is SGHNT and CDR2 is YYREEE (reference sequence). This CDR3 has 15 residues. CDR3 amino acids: CASSLAGGPNTEAFF. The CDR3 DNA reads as TGTGCCAGCAGCTTGGCCGGAGGGCCGAACACTGAAGCTTTCTTT.

DNA for the CDR3: TGTGCCAGCAGCTTAGATGGGTCTTCCTCTGGAAACACCATATATTTT. This translates into CASSLDGSSSGNTIYF. The V and J genes are TRBV11-3 and TRBJ1-3; D remains unclear. The germline CDR1 and CDR2 sequences are SGHNT and YENEEA. The CDR3 runs 16 residues. Trimming took off 0 bases at V and 0 bases at J, with 9 bases between the two ends.

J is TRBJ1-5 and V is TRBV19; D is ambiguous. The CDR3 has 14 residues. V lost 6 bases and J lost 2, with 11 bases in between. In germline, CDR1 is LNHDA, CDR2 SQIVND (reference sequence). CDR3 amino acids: CASRSPAGNQPQHF. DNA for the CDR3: TGTGCCAGTAGGTCCCCAGCAGGCAATCAGCCCCAGCATTTT.

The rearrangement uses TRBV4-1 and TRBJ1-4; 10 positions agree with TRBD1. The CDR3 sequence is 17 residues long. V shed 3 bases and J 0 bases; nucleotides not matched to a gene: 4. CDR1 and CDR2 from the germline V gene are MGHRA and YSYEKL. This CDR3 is CASSQDRGSTTNEKLFF. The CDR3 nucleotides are TGCGCCAGCAGCCAGGACAGGGGGTCCACAACTAATGAAAAACTGTTTTTT.

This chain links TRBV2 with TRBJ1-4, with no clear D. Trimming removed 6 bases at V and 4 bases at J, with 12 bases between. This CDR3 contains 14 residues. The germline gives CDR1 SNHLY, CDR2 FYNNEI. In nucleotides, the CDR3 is TGTGCCAGCAGAAGGGAGTATAATAATGAAAAACTGTTTTTT. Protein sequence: CASRREYNNEKLFF.

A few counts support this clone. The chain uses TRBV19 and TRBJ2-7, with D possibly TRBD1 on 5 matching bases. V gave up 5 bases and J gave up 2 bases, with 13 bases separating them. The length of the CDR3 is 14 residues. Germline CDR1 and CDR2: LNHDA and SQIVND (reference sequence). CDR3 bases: TGTGCCAGTAGTCCAACGACAGACCCCTACGAGCAGTACTTC. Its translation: CASSPTTDPYEQYF.

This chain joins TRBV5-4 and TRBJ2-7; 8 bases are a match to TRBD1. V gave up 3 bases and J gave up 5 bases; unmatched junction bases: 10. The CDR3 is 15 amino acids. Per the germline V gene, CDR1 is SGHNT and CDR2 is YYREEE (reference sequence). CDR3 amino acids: CASSSRSRGQNEQYF. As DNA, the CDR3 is TGTGCCAGCAGCTCGCGATCCAGGGGGCAGAACGAGCAGTACTTC.

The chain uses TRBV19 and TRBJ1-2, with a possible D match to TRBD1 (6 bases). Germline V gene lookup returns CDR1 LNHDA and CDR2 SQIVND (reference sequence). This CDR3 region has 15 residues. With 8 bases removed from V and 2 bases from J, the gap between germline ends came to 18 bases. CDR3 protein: CASVRDIVGNYGYTF. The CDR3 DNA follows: TGTGCCAGTGTTAGGGACATTGTTGGGAACTATGGCTACACCTTC.

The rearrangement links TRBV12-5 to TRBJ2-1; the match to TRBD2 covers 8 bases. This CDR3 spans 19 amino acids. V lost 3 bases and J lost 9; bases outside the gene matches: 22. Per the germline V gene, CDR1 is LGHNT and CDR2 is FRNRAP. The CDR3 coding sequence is TGTGCTAGTGGTTTTCCGCATCCTGGGACTAGTTTAGATGTGGGTGAGCAGTTCTTC. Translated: CASGFPHPGTSLDVGEQFF.

The CDR3 DNA follows: TGTGCCAGCAGCCAAGGACAGGGGGGTTCACCCCTCCACTTT. Translation gives CASSQGQGGSPLHF. The chain has TRBV14 and TRBJ1-6; 9 bases agree with TRBD1. V was clipped by 1 base and J by 9 bases; unmatched bases: 1. The germline gives CDR1 SGHDN, CDR2 FVKESK. The CDR3 is 14 residues long. Filled out from reference TRBV14 and TRBJ1-6, the complete variable domain reads EAGVTQFPSHSVIEKGQTVTLRCDPISGHDNLYWYRRVMGKEIKFLLHFVKESKQDESGMPNNRFLAERTGGTYSTLKVQPAELEDSGVYFCASSQGQGGSPLHFGNGTRLTVT.